The rows below give T cell receptor beta chains drawn from one sample of a study of response to subunit inactivated influenza vaccine. TCRdb re-derived calls from the RT-PCR reads in MiXCR, one entry per CDR3 protein. This table has 450,000 to 500,000 distinct CDR3 sequences, around 9.9% appearing once. Sequenced material: PBMCs from blood, taken roughly 46 days after vaccination. These receptors all stem from a man aged 50 or older who received an inactivated influenza vaccine. CDR3s include the opening cysteine and the closing phenylalanine or tryptophan. The D gene is left open where the match is weak. Size values are once, few and many counts, or a class for expanded clones, and some rows have none.

clone_size | j_call | d_call | v_call | cdr3_aa | cdr3_nt
many | TRBJ2-2 | - | TRBV15 | CATSKGVNTGELFF | TGTGCCACCAGCAAAGGGGTGAACACCGGGGAGCTGTTTTTT
- | TRBJ2-2 | - | TRBV6-5 | CASSYSIYTGELFF | TGTGCCAGCAGTTACTCGATATATACCGGGGAGCTGTTTTTT
few | TRBJ2-3 | - | TRBV11-2 | CASSLEVRGPLGDTQYF | TGTGCCAGCAGCTTAGAGGTCCGCGGACCCTTGGGAGATACGCAGTATTTT
few | TRBJ2-1 | - | TRBV9 | CASSATSSSYNEQFF | TGTGCCAGCAGCGCCACTTCTAGCTCCTACAATGAGCAGTTCTTC
few | TRBJ2-3 | TRBD2 | TRBV7-2 | CASSFQAGDFYVTQYF | TGTGCCAGCAGCTTCCAAGCGGGGGACTTCTATGTGACGCAGTATTTT
- | TRBJ1-6 | TRBD1 | TRBV4-1 | CASSQTGGFSPLHF | TGCGCCAGCAGCCAGACAGGGGGTTTTTCACCCCTCCACTTT
- | TRBJ1-6 | TRBD1 | TRBV15 | CATSSLTGGNSPLHF | TGTGCCACCAGCAGCCTAACAGGGGGGAATTCACCCCTCCACTTT
many | TRBJ2-3 | - | TRBV5-6 | CASSSGRTDTQYF | TGTGCCAGCAGCTCGGGACGCACAGATACGCAGTATTTT
many | TRBJ1-4 | - | TRBV5-5 | CASSLEAPEKLFF | TGTGCCAGCAGCTTGGAGGCGCCCGAAAAACTGTTTTTT
- | TRBJ2-7 | - | TRBV5-6 | CASSLSANEQYF | TGTGCCAGCAGCTTGTCCGCGAACGAGCAGTACTTC
few | TRBJ2-1 | TRBD1 | TRBV11-2 | CASSSNRGYNEQFF | TGTGCCAGCAGCTCAAACAGGGGGTACAATGAGCAGTTCTTC
- | TRBJ2-1 | - | TRBV12-3/TRBV12-4 | CASSLPSGTNEQFF | TGTGCCAGCAGTTTACCGAGCGGAACTAATGAGCAGTTCTTC
- | TRBJ2-2 | - | TRBV20-1 | CSASPYTSNTGELFF | TGCAGTGCTAGCCCTTACACTTCGAACACCGGGGAGCTGTTTTTT
many | TRBJ2-2 | - | TRBV20-1 | CSARTRRGGELFF | TGCAGTGCTAGAACTAGGAGAGGCGGGGAGCTGTTTTTT
few | TRBJ1-5 | - | TRBV12-3/TRBV12-4 | CASSFTVNQPQHF | TGTGCCAGCAGTTTTACAGTTAATCAGCCCCAGCATTTT
many | TRBJ2-3 | - | TRBV7-2 | CASSLRQGTDTQYF | TGTGCCAGCAGTTTACGTCAGGGCACAGATACGCAGTATTTT
- | TRBJ2-7 | TRBD2 | TRBV7-9 | CASSLSPAGGLHEQYF | TGTGCCAGCAGCTTATCACCAGCGGGAGGTTTACACGAGCAGTACTTC
- | TRBJ1-1 | - | TRBV15 | CATSRDIRGGMNTEAFF | TGTGCCACCAGCAGAGATATTCGCGGGGGCATGAACACTGAAGCTTTCTTT
few | TRBJ2-1 | - | TRBV6-4 | CASSDWGEREQFF | TGTGCCAGCAGTGACTGGGGGGAGCGTGAGCAGTTCTTC
- | TRBJ2-5 | TRBD2 | TRBV11-2 | CASSLGGGVKETQYF | TGTGCCAGCAGCTTAGGTGGGGGGGTAAAAGAGACCCAGTACTTC
few | TRBJ2-3 | - | TRBV20-1 | CSAKKATRDRSRREPTDTQYF | TGCAGTGCCAAAAAAGCTACCCGGGACAGAAGTCGACGGGAGCCCACAGATACGCAGTATTTT
few | TRBJ2-7 | - | TRBV5-1 | CASSLARGEAHEQYF | TGCGCCAGCAGCCTGGCCCGCGGGGAGGCCCACGAGCAGTACTTC
few | TRBJ2-7 | TRBD2 | TRBV9 | CASSVGWDYPYEQYF | TGTGCCAGCAGCGTAGGATGGGACTACCCCTACGAGCAGTACTTC
few | TRBJ2-5 | - | TRBV5-1 | CASSKAVQGTQYF | TGCGCCAGCAGCAAAGCTGTTCAAGGGACCCAGTACTTC
- | TRBJ1-1 | - | TRBV12-2 | CASRPRTEAFF | TGTGCAAGTCGCCCCCGAACTGAAGCTTTCTTT
- | TRBJ2-5 | - | TRBV7-9 | CASSFGGEKTQYF | TGTGCCAGCAGCTTTGGAGGGGAAAAGACCCAGTACTTC
- | TRBJ2-1 | TRBD2 | TRBV7-2 | CASSRYSGRENEQFF | TGTGCCAGCAGCCGATATAGCGGGAGGGAGAATGAGCAGTTCTTC
few | TRBJ2-3 | TRBD1 | TRBV7-2 | CASQGAFGADTQYF | TGTGCCAGTCAGGGGGCCTTTGGAGCAGATACGCAGTATTTT
- | TRBJ2-3 | TRBD2 | TRBV5-1 | CASSSPAASGSMTDTQYF | TGCGCCAGCAGCTCCCCGGCGGCTAGCGGGAGTATGACAGATACGCAGTATTTT